This TCR beta chain was recovered during a study of blood T cell repertoires in COVID-19. Clinical history reported by participants formed the basis on which cohorts were assigned. No more than 2 weeks before study entry, exposed participants had met a case of COVID-19. From germline, CDR1 is SGHRS and CDR2 YFSETQ. The CDR3 consists of 14 residues. V lost 5 bases to trimming and J lost 7 bases; unmatched junction nucleotides: 10. Per the original data handling: Cell counts per sample came from amplifying reference gene primers. The protocol was immunoSEQ multiplex PCR, while the TCRdb copy is restricted to in-frame clones and leaves out a portion. D and trimming were read from the DNA, whereas the V and J calls and clone size are those reported in that table. The table has hundreds of thousands of clones, 85% to 90% seen once.

The source is a man in his forties or fifties who had been exposed to COVID-19. The specimen was PBMCs or T cells enriched from blood (not recorded which). The chain couples TRBV5-1 to TRBJ2-3, with TRBD1 matching 7 bases. The DNA for the CDR3 is TGCGCCAGCAGTTACGGGACAGCCGACTATACGCAGTATTTT. This encodes CASSYGTADYTQYF.